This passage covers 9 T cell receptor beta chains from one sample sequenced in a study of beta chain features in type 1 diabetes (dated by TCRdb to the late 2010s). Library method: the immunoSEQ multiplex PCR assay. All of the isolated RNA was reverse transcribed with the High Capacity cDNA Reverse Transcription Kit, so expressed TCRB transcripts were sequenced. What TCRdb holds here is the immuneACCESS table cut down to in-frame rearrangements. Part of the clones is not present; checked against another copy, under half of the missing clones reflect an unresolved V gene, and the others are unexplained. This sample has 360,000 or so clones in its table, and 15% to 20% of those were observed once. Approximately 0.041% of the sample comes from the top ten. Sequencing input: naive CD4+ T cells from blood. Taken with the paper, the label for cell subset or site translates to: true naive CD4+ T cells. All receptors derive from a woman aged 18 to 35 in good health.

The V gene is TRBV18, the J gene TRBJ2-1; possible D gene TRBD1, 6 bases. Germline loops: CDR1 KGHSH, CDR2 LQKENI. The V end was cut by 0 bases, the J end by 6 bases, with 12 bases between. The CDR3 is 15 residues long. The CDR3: CASSPPQGRGNEQFF. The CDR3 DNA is TGTGCCAGCTCACCACCACAGGGTCGGGGCAATGAGCAGTTCTTC.

CDR3 sequence (DNA): TGTGCCAGCAGCTTAGACAGGGTGGCCTACAATGAGCAGTTCTTC. It specifies CASSLDRVAYNEQFF. The V call is TRBV7-8, the J call TRBJ2-1; a possible D gene is TRBD1 (6 bases). Trimming pared 1 base from V and 2 bases from J, leaving 9 bases between. In germline, CDR1 is SGHVS, CDR2 FQNEAQ. CDR3 length: 15 amino acids.

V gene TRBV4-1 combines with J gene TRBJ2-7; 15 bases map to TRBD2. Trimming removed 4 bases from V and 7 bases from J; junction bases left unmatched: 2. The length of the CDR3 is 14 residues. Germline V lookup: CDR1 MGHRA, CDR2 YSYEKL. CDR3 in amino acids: CASSPGTSGREQYF. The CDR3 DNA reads TGCGCCAGCAGCCCGGGGACTAGCGGGAGGGAGCAGTACTTC.

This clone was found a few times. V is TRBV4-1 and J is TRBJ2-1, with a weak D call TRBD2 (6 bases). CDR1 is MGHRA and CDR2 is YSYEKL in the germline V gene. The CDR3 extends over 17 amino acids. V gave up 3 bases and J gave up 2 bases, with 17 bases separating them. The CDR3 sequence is CASSQLSRGATYNEQFF. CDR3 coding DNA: TGCGCCAGCAGCCAGCTTAGTCGCGGGGCTACCTACAATGAGCAGTTCTTC.

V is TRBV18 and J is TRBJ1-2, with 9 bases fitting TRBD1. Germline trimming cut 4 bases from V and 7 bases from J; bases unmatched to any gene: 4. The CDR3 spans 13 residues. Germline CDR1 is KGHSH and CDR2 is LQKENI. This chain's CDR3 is CASSRDRDFGYTF. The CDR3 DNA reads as TGTGCCAGCTCACGGGACAGGGATTTTGGCTACACCTTC.

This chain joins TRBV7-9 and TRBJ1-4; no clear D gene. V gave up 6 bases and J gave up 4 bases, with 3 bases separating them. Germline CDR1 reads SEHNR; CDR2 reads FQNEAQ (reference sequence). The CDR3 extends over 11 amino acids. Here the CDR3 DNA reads TGTGCCAGCAGTCTTAATGAAAAACTGTTTTTT. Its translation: CASSLNEKLFF.

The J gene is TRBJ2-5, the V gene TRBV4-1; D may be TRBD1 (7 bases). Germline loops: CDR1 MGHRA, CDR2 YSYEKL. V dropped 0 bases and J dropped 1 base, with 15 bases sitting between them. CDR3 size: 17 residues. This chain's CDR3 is CASSQDGGGRGQETQYF. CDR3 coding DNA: TGCGCCAGCAGCCAAGATGGAGGGGGCAGGGGCCAAGAGACCCAGTACTTC.

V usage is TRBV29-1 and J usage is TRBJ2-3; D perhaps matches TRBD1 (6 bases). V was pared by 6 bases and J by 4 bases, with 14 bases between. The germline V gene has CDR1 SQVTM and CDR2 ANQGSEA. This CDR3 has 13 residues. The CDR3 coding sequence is TGCAGCGTCCATACCACAGGGTCAGATACGCAGTATTTT. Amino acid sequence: CSVHTTGSDTQYF.

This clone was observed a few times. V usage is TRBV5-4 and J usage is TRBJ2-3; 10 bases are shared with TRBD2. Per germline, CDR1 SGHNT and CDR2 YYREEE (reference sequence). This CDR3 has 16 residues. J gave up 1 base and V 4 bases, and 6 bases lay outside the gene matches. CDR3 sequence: CASSQTSGAGTDTQYF. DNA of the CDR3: TGTGCCAGCAGCCAAACTAGCGGGGCAGGCACAGATACGCAGTATTTT.